Sequencing of this T cell receptor (beta chain) was carried out in a study of PD-1 blockade in mismatch repair-deficient tumors. Study-level points and caveats: Tumor-resident clones, often undetectable pretreatment in blood, expanded then contracted after pembrolizumab.

All patients were mismatch repair deficient, assessed by either PCR or immunohistochemistry. A few pembrolizumab responders had their TCRs sequenced. The CDR3 spans 14 residues. After removal of 5 bases from V and 7 bases from J, the junction contained 8 bases not matched to a gene. Germline-derived CDR1 and CDR2 are MNHEY and SMNVEV (reference sequence). Profiled with immunoSEQ multiplex PCR; TCRdb holds only in-frame clones, not every one. The sample carries about 40,000 clones, more than 75% recorded once. On this clone itself: Its antigen is not identified.

The starting material was peripheral blood, obtained around 76 weeks after starting pembrolizumab. The receptor was derived from an adult with mismatch repair-deficient cancer. The V call is TRBV27, the J call TRBJ2-1; TRBD1 matches 7 bases. DNA of the CDR3: TGTGCCAGCAGTCCCGACAGGGTTGAGAATGAGCAGTTCTTC. This codes for CASSPDRVENEQFF.